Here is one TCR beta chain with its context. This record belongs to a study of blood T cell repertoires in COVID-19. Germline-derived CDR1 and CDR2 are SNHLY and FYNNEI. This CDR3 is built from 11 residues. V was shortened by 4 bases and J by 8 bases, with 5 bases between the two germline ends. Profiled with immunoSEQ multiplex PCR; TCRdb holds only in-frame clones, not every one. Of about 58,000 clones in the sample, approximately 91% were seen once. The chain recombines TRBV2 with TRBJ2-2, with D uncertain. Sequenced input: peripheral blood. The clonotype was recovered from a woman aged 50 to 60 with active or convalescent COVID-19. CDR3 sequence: CASSARGELFF. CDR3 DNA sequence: TGTGCCAGCAGTGCCAGGGGGGAGCTGTTTTTT.